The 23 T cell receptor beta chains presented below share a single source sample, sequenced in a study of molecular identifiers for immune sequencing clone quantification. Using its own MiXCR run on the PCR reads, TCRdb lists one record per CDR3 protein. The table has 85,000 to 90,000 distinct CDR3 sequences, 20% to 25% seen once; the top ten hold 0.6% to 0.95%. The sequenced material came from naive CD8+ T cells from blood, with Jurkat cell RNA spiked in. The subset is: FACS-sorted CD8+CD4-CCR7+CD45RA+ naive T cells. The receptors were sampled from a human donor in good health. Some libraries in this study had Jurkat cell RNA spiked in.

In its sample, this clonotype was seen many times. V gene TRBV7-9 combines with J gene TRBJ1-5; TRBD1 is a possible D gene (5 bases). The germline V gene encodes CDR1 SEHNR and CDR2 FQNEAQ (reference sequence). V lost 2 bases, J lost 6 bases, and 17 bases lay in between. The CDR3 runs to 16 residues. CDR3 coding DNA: TGTGCCAGCAGCTTAACGGCAGCGGGGGGGGTTCAGCCCCAGCATTTT. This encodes CASSLTAAGGVQPQHF.

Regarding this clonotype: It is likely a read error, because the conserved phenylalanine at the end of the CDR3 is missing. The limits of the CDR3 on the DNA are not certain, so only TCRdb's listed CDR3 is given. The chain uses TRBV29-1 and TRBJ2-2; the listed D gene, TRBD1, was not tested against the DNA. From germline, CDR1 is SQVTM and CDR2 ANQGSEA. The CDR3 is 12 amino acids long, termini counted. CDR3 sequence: CSVEGGTGELLV.

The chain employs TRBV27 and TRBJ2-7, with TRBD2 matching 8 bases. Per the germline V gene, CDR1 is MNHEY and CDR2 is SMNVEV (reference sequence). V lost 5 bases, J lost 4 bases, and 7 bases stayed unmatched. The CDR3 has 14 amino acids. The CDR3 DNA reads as TGTGCCAGCAGTGCGGGACTAGTTGTGTACGAGCAGTACTTC. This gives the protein CASSAGLVVYEQYF.

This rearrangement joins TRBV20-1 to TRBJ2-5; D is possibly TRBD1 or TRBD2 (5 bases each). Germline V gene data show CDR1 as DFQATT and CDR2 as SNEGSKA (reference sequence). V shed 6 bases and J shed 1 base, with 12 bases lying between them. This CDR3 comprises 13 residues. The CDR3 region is CSARGPPQETQYF. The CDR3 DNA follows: TGCAGTGCCCGGGGACCACCCCAAGAGACCCAGTACTTC.

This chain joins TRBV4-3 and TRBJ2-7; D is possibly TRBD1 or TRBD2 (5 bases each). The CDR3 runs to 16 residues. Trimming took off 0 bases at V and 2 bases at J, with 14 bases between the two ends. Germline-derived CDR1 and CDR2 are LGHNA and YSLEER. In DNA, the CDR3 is TGCGCCAGCAGCCAAGAAGCAGGGTTGGGACCCTACGAGCAGTACTTC. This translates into CASSQEAGLGPYEQYF.

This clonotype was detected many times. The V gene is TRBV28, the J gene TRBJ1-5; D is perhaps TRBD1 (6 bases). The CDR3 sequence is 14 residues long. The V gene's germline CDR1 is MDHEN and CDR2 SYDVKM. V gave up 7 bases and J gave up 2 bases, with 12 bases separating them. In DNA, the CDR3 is TGTGCCAGCACTACAGGGTTGGGCAATCAGCCCCAGCATTTT. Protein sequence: CASTTGLGNQPQHF. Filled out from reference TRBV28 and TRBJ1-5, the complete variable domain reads DVKVTQSSRYLVKRTGEKVFLECVQDMDHENMFWYRQDPGLGLRLIYFSYDVKMKEKGDIPEGYSVSREKKERFSLILESASTNQTSMYLCASTTGLGNQPQHFGDGTRLSIL.

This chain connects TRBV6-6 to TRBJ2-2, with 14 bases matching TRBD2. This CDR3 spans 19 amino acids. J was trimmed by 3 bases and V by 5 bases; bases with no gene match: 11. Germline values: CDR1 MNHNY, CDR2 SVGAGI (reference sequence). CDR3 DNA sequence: TGTGCCAGCAGTGACCGGACTAGCGGGAGGTTGGTGTACACCGGGGAGCTGTTTTTT. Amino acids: CASSDRTSGRLVYTGELFF.

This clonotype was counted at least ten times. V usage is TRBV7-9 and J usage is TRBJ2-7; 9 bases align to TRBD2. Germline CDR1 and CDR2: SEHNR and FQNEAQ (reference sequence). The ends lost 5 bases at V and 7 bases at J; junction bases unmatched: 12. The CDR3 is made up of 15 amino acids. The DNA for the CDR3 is TGTGCCAGCAGCGTTGAGGTAGCGGGAGTCGAAGAGCAGTACTTC. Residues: CASSVEVAGVEEQYF.

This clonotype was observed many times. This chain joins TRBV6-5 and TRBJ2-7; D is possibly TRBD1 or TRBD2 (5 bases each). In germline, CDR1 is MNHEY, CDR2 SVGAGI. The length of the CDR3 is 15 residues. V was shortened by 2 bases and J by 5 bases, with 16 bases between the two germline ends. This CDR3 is CASSYGVSGADEQYF. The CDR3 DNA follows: TGTGCCAGCAGTTACGGCGTTTCCGGGGCGGACGAGCAGTACTTC.

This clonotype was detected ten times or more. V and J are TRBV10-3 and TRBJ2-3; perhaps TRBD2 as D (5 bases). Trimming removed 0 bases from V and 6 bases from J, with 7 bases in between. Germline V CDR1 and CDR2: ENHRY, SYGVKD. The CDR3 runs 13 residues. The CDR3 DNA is TGTGCCATCAGTGAGTCGACGGGGGATACGCAGTATTTT. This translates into CAISESTGDTQYF.

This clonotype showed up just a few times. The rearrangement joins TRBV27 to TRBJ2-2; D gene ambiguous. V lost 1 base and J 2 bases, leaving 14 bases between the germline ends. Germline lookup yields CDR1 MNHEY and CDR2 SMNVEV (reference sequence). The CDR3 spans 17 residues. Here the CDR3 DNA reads TGTGCCAGCAGTTTATTGACTCTAAGGGATAACACCGGGGAGCTGTTTTTT. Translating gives CASSLLTLRDNTGELFF.

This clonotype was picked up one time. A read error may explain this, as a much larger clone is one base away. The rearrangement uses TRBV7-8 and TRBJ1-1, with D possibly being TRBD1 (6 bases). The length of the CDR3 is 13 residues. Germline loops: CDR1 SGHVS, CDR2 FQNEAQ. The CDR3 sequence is CASSLRRGTEASF. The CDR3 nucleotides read TGTGCCAGCAGCTTACGCAGGGGAACTGAAGCTTCCTTT.

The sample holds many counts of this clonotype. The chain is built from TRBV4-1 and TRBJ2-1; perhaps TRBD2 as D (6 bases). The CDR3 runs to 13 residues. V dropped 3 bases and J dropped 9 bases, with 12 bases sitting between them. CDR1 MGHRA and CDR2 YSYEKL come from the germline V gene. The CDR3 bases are TGCGCCAGCAGCCAGGGACTGGGCGTTGAGCAGTTCTTC. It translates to CASSQGLGVEQFF.

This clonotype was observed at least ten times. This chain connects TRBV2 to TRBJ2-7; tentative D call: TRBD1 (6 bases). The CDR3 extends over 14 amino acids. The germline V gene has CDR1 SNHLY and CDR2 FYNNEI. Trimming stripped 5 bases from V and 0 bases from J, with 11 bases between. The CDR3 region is CASSKGQGSYEQYF. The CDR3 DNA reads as TGTGCCAGCAGTAAGGGACAAGGCTCCTACGAGCAGTACTTC.

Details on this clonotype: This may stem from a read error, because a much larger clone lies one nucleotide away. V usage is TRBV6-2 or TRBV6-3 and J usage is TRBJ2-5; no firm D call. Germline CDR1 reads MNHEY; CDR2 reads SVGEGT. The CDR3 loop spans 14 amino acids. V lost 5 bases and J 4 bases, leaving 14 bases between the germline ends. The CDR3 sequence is CASSPPGSRETQYF. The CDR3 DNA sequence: TGTGCCAGCAGTCCTCCCGGGTCTCGAGAGACCCAGTACTTC.

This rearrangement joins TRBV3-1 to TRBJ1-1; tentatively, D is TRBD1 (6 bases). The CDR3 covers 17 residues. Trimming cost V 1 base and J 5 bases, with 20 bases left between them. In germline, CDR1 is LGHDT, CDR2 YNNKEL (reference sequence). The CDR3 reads CASSQGTAKTGNTEAFF. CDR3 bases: TGTGCCAGCAGCCAAGGGACAGCGAAGACGGGGAATACTGAAGCTTTCTTT.

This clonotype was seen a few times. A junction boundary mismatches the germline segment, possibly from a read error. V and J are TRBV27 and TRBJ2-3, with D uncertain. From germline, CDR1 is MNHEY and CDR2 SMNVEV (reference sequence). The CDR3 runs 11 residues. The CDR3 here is CASRTTDMQYF. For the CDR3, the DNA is TGTGCCAGCAGAACCACAGATATGCAGTATTTT.

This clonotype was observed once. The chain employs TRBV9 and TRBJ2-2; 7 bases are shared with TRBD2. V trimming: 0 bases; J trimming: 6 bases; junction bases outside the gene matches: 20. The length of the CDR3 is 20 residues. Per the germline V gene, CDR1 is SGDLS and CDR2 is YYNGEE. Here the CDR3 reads CASSVVSAPLGGGDPGELFF. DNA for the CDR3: TGTGCCAGCAGCGTAGTCTCGGCCCCCCTGGGGGGGGGGGACCCCGGGGAGCTGTTTTTT.

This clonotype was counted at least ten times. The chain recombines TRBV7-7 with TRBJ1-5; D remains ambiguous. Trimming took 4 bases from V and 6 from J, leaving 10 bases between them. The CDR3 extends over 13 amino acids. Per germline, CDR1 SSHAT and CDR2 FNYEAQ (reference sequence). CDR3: CASSSSFGQPQHF. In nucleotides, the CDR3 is TGTGCCAGCAGCTCTTCGTTCGGTCAGCCCCAGCATTTT.

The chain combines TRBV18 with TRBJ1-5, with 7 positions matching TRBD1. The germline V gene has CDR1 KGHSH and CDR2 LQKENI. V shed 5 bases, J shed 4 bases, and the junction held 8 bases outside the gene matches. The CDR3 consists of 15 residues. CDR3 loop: CASSSKQGLNQPQHF. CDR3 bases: TGTGCCAGCTCATCAAAACAGGGGCTAAATCAGCCCCAGCATTTT. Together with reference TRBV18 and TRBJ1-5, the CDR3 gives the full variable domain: NAGVMQNPRHLVRRRGQEARLRCSPMKGHSHVYWYRQLPEEGLKFMVYLQKENIIDESGMPKERFSAEFPKEGPSILRIQQVVRGDSAAYFCASSSKQGLNQPQHFGDGTRLSIL.

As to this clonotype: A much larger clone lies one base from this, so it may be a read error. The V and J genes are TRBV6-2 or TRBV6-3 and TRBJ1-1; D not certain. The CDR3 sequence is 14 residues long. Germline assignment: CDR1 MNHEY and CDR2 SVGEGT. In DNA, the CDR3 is TGTGCCCGCAGTTACCCTGCGTGGAACACTGAAGCTTTCTTT. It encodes CARSYPAWNTEAFF.

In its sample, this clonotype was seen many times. This chain's CDR3 is CAISETSYEQYF. The CDR3 region has the DNA TGTGCCATCAGTGAAACGTCCTACGAGCAGTACTTC. The rearrangement uses TRBV10-3 and TRBJ2-7; D ambiguous. V was pared by 3 bases and J by 1 base, with 4 bases between. In germline, CDR1 is ENHRY, CDR2 SYGVKD. This CDR3 has 12 amino acids.

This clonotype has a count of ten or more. CDR3 amino acids: CSVEGPRGSYEQYF. The CDR3 coding sequence is TGCAGCGTTGAAGGCCCAAGGGGGTCCTACGAGCAGTACTTC. V is TRBV29-1 and J is TRBJ2-7, with a possible D match to TRBD1 (6 bases). Trimming took 1 base from V and 1 from J, leaving 11 bases between them. The V gene's germline CDR1 is SQVTM and CDR2 ANQGSEA. The length of the CDR3 is 14 residues.